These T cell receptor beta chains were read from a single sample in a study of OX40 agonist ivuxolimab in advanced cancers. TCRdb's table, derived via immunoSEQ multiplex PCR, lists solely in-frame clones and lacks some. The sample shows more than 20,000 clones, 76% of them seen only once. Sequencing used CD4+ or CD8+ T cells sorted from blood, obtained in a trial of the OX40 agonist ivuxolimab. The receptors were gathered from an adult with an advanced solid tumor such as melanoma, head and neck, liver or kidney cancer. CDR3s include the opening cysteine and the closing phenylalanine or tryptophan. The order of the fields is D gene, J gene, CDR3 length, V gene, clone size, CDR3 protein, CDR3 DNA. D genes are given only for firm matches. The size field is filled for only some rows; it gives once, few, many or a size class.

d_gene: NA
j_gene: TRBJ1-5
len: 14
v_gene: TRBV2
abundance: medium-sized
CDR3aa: CASSGGQPNQPQHF
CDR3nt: TGTGCCAGCAGTGGAGGACAGCCGAATCAGCCCCAGCATTTT

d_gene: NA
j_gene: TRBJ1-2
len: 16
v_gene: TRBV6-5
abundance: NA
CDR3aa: CASSYSHLSLNYGYTF
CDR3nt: TGTGCCAGCAGTTACTCGCATTTGTCGTTGAACTATGGCTACACCTTC

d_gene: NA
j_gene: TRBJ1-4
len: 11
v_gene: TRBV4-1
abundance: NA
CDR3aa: CASSQEGSTFF
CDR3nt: TGTGCCAGCAGCCAAGAGGGGAGTACGTTTTTT

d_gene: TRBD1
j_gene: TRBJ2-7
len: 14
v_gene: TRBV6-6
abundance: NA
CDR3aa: CASSRTGNTYEQYF
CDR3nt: TGTGCCAGCAGCCGGACAGGGAACACCTACGAGCAGTACTTC

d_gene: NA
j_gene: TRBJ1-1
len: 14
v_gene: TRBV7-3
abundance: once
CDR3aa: CASSLAGSNTEAFF
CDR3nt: TGTGCCAGCAGCTTAGCGGGGTCGAACACTGAAGCTTTCTTT

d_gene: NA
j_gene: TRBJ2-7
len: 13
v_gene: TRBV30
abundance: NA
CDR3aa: CAWSAFRTVEQYF
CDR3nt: TGTGCCTGGAGTGCCTTCAGGACAGTCGAGCAGTACTTC

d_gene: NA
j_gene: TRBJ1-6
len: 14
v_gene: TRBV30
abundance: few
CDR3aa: CAWSANPSNSPLHF
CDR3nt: TGTGCCTGGTCCGCTAATCCGTCGAATTCACCCCTCCACTTT

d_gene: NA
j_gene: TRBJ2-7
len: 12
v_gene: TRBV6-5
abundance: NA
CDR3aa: CASSDWRDEQYF
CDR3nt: TGTGCCAGCAGTGACTGGAGGGACGAGCAGTACTTC

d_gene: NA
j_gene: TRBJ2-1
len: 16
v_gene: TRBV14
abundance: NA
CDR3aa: CASSQFRTAIYNEQFF
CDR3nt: TGTGCCAGCAGCCAATTCCGGACAGCCATCTACAATGAGCAGTTCTTC

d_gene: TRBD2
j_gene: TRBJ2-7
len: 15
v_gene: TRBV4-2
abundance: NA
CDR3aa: CASSQDTGGTYEQYF
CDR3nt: TGTGCCAGCAGCCAAGATACGGGGGGGACGTACGAGCAGTACTTC

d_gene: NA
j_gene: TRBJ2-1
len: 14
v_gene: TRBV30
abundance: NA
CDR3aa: CAWSLRGFGNEQFF
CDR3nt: TGTGCCTGGAGTTTACGGGGGTTTGGTAATGAGCAGTTCTTC

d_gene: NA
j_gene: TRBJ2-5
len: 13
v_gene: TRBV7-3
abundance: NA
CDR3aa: CASSRSAEETQYF
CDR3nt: TGTGCCAGCAGTCGGTCGGCCGAAGAGACCCAGTACTTC

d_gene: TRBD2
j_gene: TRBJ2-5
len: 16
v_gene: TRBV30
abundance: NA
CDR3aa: CAWSVSLSGGAQTQYF
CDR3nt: TGTGCCTGGAGTGTATCCCTTAGCGGGGGGGCTCAGACCCAGTACTTC

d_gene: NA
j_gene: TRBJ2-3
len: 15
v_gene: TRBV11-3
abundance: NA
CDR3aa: CASSRSPSQGDTQYF
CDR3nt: TGTGCCAGCAGCCGATCCCCGTCTCAAGGAGATACGCAGTATTTT

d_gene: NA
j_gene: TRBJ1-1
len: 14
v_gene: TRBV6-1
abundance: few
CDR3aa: CASSLLRENTEAFF
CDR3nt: TGTGCCAGCAGTTTGTTACGGGAGAACACTGAAGCTTTCTTT

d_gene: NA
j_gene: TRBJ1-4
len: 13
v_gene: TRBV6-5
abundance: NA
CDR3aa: CASTSWSHEKLFF
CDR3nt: TGTGCCAGCACGAGCTGGAGTCATGAAAAACTGTTTTTT

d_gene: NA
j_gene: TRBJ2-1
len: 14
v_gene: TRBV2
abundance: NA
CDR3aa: CASYEDWEESEQFF
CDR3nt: TGTGCTTCTTACGAGGACTGGGAGGAGAGTGAGCAGTTCTTC

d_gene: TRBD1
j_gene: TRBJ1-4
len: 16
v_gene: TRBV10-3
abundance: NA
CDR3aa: CAISERGQTTNEKLFF
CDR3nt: TGTGCCATCAGTGAAAGGGGACAGACAACTAATGAAAAACTGTTTTTT

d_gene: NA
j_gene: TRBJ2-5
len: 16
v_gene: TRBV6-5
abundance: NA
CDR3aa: CASSYGGGGLLETQYF
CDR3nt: TGTGCCAGCAGTTACGGAGGGGGGGGGCTTTTAGAGACCCAGTACTTC

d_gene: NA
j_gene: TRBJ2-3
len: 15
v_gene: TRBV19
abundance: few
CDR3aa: CASSITSGVTDTQYF
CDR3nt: TGTGCCAGTAGTATAACTAGTGGGGTCACAGATACGCAGTATTTT

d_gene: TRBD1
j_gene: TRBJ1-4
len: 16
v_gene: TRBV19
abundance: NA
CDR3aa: CASSGRDRGNDEKLFF
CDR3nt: TGTGCCAGTAGTGGGAGGGACAGGGGGAACGATGAAAAACTGTTTTTT

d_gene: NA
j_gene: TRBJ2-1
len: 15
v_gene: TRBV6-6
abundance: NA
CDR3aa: CASSTRQTSENEQFF
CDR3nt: TGTGCCAGCAGTACCAGACAGACGTCGGAGAATGAGCAGTTCTTC

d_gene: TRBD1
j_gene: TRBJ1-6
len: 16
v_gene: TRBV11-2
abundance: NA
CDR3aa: CASSSVSGTGVSPLHF
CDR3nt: TGTGCCAGCAGCTCAGTATCCGGGACAGGGGTTTCACCCCTCCACTTT

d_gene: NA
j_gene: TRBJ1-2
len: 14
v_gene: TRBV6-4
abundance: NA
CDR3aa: CASSDSGWGRGYTF
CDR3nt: TGTGCCAGCAGTGACTCTGGTTGGGGGCGCGGCTACACCTTC

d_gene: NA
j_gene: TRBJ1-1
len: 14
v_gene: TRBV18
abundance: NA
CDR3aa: CASSPQGPPTEAFF
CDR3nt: TGTGCCAGCTCACCTCAGGGGCCACCCACTGAAGCTTTCTTT

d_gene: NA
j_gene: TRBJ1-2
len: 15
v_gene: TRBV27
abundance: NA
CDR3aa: CASSWGGGGVYGYTF
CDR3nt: TGTGCCAGCAGTTGGGGAGGGGGAGGGGTCTATGGCTACACCTTC

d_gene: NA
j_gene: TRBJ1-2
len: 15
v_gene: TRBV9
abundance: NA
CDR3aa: CASSPGQSVPAGYTF
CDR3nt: TGTGCCAGCAGCCCAGGACAGTCCGTCCCGGCTGGCTACACCTTC